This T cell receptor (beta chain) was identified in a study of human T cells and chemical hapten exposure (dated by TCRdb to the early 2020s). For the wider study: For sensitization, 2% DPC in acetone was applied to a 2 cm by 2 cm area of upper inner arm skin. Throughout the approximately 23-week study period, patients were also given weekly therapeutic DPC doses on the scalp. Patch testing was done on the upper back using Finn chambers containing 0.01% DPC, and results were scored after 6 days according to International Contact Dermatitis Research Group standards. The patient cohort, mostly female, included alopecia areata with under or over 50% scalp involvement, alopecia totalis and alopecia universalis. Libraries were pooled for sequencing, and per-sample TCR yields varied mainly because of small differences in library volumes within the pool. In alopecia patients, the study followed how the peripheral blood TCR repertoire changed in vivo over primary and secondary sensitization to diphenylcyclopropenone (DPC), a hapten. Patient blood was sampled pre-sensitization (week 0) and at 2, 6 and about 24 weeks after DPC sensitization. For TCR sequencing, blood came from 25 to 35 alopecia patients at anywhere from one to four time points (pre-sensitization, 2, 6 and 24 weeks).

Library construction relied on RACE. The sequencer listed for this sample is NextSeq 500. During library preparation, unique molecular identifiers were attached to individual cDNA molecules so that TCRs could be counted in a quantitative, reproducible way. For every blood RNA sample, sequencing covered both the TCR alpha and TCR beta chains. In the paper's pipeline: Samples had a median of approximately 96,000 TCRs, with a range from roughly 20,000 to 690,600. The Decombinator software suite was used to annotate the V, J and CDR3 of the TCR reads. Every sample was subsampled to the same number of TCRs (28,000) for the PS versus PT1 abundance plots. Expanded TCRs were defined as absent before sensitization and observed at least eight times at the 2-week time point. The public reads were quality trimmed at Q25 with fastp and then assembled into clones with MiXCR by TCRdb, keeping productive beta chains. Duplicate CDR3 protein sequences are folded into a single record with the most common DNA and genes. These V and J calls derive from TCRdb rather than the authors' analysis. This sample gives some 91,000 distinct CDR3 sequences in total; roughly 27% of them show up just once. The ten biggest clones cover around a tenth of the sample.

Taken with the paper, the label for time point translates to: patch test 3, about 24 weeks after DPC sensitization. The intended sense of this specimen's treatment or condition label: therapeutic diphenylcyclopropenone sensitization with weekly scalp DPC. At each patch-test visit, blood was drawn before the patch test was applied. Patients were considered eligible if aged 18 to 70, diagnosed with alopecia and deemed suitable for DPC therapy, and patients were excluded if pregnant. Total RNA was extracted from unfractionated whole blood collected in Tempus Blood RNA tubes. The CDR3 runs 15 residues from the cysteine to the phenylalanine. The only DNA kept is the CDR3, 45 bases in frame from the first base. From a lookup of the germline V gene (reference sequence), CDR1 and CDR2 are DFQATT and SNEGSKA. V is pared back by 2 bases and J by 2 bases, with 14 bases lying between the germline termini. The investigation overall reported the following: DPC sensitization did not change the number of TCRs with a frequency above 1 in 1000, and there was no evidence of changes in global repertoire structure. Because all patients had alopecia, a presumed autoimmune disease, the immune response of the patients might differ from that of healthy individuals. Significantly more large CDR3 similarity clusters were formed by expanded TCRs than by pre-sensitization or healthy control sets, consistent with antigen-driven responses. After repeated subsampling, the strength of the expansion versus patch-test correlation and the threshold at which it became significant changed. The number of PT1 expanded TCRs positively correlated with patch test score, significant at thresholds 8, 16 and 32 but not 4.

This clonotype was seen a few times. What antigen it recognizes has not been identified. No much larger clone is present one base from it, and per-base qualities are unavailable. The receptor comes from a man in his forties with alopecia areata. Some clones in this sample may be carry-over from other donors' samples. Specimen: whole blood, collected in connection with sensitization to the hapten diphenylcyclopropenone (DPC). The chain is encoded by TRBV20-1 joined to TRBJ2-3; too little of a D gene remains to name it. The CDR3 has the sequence CSARRPPGNTDTQYF. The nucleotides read TGCAGTGCTAGAAGACCCCCCGGTAACACAGATACGCAGTATTTT.